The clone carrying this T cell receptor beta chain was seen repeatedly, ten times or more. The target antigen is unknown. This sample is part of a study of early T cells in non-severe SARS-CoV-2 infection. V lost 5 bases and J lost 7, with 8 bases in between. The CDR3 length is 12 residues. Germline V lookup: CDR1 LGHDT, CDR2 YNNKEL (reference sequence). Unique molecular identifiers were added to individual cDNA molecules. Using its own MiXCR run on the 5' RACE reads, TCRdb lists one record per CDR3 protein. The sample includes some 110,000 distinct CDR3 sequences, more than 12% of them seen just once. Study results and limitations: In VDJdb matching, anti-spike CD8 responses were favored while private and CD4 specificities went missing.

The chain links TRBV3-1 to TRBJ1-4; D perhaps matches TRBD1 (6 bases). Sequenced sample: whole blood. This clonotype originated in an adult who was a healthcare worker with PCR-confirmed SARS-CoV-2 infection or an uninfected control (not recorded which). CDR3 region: CASSTGSEKLFF. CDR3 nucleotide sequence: TGTGCCAGCAGCACAGGGTCTGAAAAACTGTTTTTT.